This is a list of T cell receptor beta chains from one sample in a study of cytomegalovirus exposure and HLA in healthy donors. TCRdb's table, derived via immunoSEQ multiplex PCR, lists solely in-frame clones and lacks some. The data contain roughly 100,000 clones, roughly 94% of them singletons. Sequencing was carried out using PBMCs. These receptors all stem from a woman between 18 and 29 years old in good health and CMV-seronegative. Both conserved end residues are part of each CDR3. The D gene is left open where the match is weak. Clone size is not always given. Where it is, it says once, few, many or a class for expanded clones.

v_gene	j_gene	d_gene	abundance	CDR3aa	CDR3nt
TRBV19	TRBJ1-2	TRBD1	.	CASSEGTGVGYGYTF	TGTGCCAGTAGCGAAGGGACAGGGGTAGGCTATGGCTACACCTTC
TRBV6-5	TRBJ2-2	TRBD1	few	CASTDREAGELFF	TGTGCCAGCACGGACAGGGAGGCCGGGGAGCTGTTTTTT
TRBV6-6	TRBJ2-1	TRBD1	.	CASSYSGTENEQFF	TGTGCCAGCAGTTACTCCGGGACAGAGAATGAGCAGTTCTTC
TRBV30	TRBJ1-4	TRBD1	.	CAWKALGTADEKLFF	TGTGCCTGGAAAGCTCTAGGGACAGCCGATGAAAAACTGTTTTTT
TRBV2	TRBJ2-1	.	.	CATPAGSNEQFF	TGTGCCACCCCGGCGGGCAGCAATGAGCAGTTCTTC
TRBV19	TRBJ1-4	.	.	CASSIGPRIANEKLFF	TGTGCCAGTAGTATAGGCCCCAGGATAGCTAATGAAAAACTGTTTTTT
TRBV9	TRBJ2-3	TRBD2	.	CASSVGVGGGLGTDTQYF	TGTGCCAGCAGCGTAGGGGTCGGAGGGGGACTAGGAACAGATACGCAGTATTTT
TRBV5-5	TRBJ1-2	TRBD1	.	CASSVTGGPGYTF	TGTGCCAGCAGCGTCACAGGGGGTCCTGGCTACACCTTC
TRBV5-6	TRBJ1-2	.	.	CASSLPGGYGYTF	TGTGCCAGCAGCCTCCCGGGGGGCTATGGCTACACCTTC
TRBV6-1	TRBJ2-7	.	.	CASSAPLHNTIYEQYF	TGTGCCAGCAGTGCCCCTCTTCACAATACGATCTACGAGCAGTACTTC
TRBV6-1	TRBJ2-7	.	.	CASSRTDYEQYF	TGTGCCAGCAGTCGGACAGACTACGAGCAGTACTTC
TRBV9	TRBJ2-2	TRBD2	.	CASSAPSGMATGELFF	TGTGCCAGCAGCGCCCCTAGCGGGATGGCCACCGGGGAGCTGTTTTTT
TRBV7-8	TRBJ2-1	TRBD2	.	CASSLRSGGDWYEQFF	TGTGCCAGCAGCTTACGTAGCGGGGGGGATTGGTATGAGCAGTTCTTC
TRBV2	TRBJ2-1	.	.	CASSDIGSGTVNNEQFF	TGTGCCAGCAGTGACATAGGTAGCGGAACCGTGAACAATGAGCAGTTCTTC
TRBV10-3	TRBJ2-3	.	.	CATATITDTQYF	TGTGCCACCGCAACTATCACAGATACGCAGTATTTT
TRBV15	TRBJ2-1	TRBD2	.	CATSRGLAGEGNEQFF	TGTGCCACCAGCAGAGGACTAGCGGGAGAAGGTAATGAGCAGTTCTTC
TRBV11-3	TRBJ1-4	TRBD1	.	CASSLGEGGGEKLFF	TGTGCCAGCAGCTTAGGAGAAGGGGGCGGGGAAAAACTGTTTTTT
TRBV7-9	TRBJ2-7	TRBD2	.	CASSPGGSDYEQYF	TGTGCCAGCAGCCCCGGGGGGTCCGACTACGAGCAGTACTTC
TRBV4-1	TRBJ1-1	.	.	CASSQDGGSVNTEAFF	TGCGCCAGCAGCCAAGATGGGGGCAGTGTGAACACTGAAGCTTTCTTT
TRBV2	TRBJ1-4	TRBD1	.	CASQLQGAQGEKLFF	TGTGCCAGCCAACTTCAGGGGGCCCAGGGTGAAAAACTGTTTTTT
TRBV7-9	TRBJ2-7	TRBD1	.	CASSKTGQTAYEQYF	TGTGCCAGCAGCAAAACGGGACAGACAGCCTACGAGCAGTACTTC
TRBV9	TRBJ2-1	TRBD2	.	CASSVFASGGPGSEQFF	TGTGCCAGCAGCGTATTCGCCTCGGGAGGCCCGGGAAGTGAGCAGTTCTTC
TRBV2	TRBJ2-5	TRBD1	.	CASSERFGTGYAKTQYF	TGTGCCAGCAGTGAACGCTTTGGGACAGGGTACGCGAAGACCCAGTACTTC
TRBV27	TRBJ1-1	.	.	CASSLSMPGTEAFF	TGTGCCAGCAGCCTAAGTATGCCGGGCACTGAAGCTTTCTTT
TRBV19	TRBJ2-7	TRBD2	once	CASSIGSGSSYEQYF	TGTGCCAGTAGTATAGGGAGCGGGAGCTCCTACGAGCAGTACTTC
TRBV11-2	TRBJ1-6	TRBD1	.	CASSLRQGTNSPLHF	TGTGCCAGCAGCCTGCGACAGGGCACCAATTCACCCCTCCACTTT
TRBV4-1	TRBJ2-7	TRBD2	.	CASSLRVASGGLGLYEQYF	TGCGCCAGCAGCCTCCGGGTCGCTAGCGGGGGGCTGGGTCTCTACGAGCAGTACTTC
TRBV25-1	TRBJ1-2	.	.	CASSRNQGYTF	TGTGCCAGCAGCAGGAATCAAGGCTACACCTTC
TRBV2	TRBJ2-2	TRBD1	.	CATLGTGGNTGELFF	TGTGCCACCCTGGGGACAGGGGGCAACACCGGGGAGCTGTTTTTT
TRBV19	TRBJ1-1	TRBD1	.	CASSPGQRAEAFF	TGTGCCAGTAGTCCGGGACAGAGGGCTGAAGCTTTCTTT
TRBV5-4	TRBJ2-2	.	.	CASSPGGLAKTGELFF	TGTGCCAGCAGCCCGGGCGGGCTAGCGAAAACCGGGGAGCTGTTTTTT
TRBV30	TRBJ2-3	TRBD1	.	CAWSRWGTGGTDTQYF	TGTGCCTGGAGTAGGTGGGGGACAGGGGGCACAGATACGCAGTATTTT
TRBV7-2	TRBJ1-5	TRBD1	.	CASSRTDRVSNQPQHF	TGTGCCAGCAGCCGAACTGACAGGGTTAGCAATCAGCCCCAGCATTTT
TRBV19	TRBJ1-1	TRBD1	.	CASRVSRGQATDTEAFF	TGTGCCAGTAGAGTTTCTCGTGGACAGGCCACGGACACTGAAGCTTTCTTT
TRBV19	TRBJ2-1	TRBD2	.	CASRPFAGGSSYNEQFF	TGTGCCAGTAGACCCTTCGCGGGGGGGAGCTCCTACAATGAGCAGTTCTTC
TRBV19	TRBJ2-3	.	once	CASSIGAKDTQYF	TGTGCCAGTAGTATAGGGGCGAAAGATACGCAGTATTTT
TRBV14	TRBJ2-7	TRBD2	.	CASSPAGGTYEQYF	TGTGCCAGCAGCCCAGCGGGAGGGACCTACGAGCAGTACTTC